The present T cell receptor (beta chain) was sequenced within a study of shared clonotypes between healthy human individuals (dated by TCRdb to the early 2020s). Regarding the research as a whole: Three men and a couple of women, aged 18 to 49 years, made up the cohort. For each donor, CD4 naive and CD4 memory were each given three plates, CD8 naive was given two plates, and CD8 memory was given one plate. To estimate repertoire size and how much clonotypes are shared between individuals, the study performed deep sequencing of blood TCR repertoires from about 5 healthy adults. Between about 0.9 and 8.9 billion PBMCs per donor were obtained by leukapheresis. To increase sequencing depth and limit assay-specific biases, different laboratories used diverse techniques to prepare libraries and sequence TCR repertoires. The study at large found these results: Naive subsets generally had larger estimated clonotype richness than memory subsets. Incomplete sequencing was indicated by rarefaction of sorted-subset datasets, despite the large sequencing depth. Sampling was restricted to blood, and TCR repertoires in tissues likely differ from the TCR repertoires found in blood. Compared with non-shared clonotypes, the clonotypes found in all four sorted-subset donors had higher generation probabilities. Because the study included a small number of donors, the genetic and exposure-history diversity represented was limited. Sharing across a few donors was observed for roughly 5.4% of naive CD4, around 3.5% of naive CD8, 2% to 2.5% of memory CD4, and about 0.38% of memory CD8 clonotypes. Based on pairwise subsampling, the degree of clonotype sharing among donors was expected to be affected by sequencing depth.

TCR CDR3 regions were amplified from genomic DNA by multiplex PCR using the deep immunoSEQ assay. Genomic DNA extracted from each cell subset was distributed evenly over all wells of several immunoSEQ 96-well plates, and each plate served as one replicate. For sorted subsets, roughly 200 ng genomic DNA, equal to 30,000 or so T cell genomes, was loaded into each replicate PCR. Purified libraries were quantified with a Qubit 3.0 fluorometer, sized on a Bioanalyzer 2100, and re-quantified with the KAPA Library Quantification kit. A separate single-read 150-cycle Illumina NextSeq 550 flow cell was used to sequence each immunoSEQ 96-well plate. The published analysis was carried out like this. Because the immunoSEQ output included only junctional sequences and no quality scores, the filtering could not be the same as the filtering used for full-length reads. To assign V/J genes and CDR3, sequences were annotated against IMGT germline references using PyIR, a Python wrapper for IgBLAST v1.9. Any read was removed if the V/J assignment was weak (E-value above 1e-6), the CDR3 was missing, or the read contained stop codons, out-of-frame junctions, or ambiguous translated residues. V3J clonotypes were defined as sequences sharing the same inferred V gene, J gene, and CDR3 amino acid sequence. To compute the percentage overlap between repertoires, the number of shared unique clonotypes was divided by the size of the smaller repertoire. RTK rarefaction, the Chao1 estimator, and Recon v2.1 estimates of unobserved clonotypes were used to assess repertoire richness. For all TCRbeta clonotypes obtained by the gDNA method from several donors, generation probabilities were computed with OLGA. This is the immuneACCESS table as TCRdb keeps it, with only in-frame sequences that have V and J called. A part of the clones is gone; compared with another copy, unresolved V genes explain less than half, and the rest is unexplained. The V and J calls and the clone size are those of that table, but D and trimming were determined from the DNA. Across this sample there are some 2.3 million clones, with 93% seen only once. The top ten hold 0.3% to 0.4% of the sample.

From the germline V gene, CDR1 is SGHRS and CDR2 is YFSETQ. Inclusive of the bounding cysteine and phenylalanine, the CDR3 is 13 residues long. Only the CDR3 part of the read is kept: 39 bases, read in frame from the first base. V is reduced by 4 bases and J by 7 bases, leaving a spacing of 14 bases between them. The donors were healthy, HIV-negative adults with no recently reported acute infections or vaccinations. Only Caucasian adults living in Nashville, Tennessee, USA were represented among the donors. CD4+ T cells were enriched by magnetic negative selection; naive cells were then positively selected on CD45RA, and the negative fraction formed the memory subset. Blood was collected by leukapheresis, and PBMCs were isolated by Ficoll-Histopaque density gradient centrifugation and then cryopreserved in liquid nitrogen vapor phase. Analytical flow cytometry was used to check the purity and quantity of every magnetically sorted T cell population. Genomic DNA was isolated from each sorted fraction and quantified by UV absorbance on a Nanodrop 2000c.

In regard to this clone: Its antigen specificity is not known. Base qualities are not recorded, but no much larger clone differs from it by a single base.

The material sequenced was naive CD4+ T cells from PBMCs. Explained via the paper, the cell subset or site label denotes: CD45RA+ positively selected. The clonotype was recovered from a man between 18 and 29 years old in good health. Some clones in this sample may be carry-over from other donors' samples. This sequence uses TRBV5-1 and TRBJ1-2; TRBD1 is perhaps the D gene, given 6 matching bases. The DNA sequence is TGCGCCAGCAGCCCCGGAGGGGGTGGTGGCTACACCTTC. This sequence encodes CASSPGGGGGYTF. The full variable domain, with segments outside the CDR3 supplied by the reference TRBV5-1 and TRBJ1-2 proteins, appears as KAGVTQTPRYLIKTRGQQVTLSCSPISGHRSVSWYQQTPGQGLQFLFEYFSETQRNKGNFPGRFSGRQFSNSRSEMNVSTLELGDSALYLCASSPGGGGGYTFGSGTRLTVV.